A selection of T cell receptor beta chains follows, all from one sample in a study of blood T cell repertoires in COVID-19. Assay: immunoSEQ multiplex PCR; the TCRdb copy retains only in-frame clones and omits some. The table includes roughly 160,000 clones, about 80% detected once. Sequencing input: PBMCs or T cells enriched from blood (not recorded which). These receptors came from a woman in her seventies in a cohort exposed to, infected with or recovered from COVID-19 (not recorded which). Both conserved end residues are part of each CDR3. A D gene is named only where the DNA matches it firmly. Clone size appears in some rows only: once, few, many, or a class for an expanded clone.

d_call,v_call,j_call,clone_size,cdr3_nt,cdr3_aa
TRBD1,TRBV5-1,TRBJ1-2,NA,TGCGCCAGCAGCTTGGGGACAGGGAATGGCTACACCTTC,CASSLGTGNGYTF
NA,TRBV4-2,TRBJ1-2,NA,TGTGCCAGCAGCCAAGATCAGGGTACTAACTATGGCTACACCTTC,CASSQDQGTNYGYTF
NA,TRBV6-2/TRBV6-3,TRBJ2-2,NA,TGTGCCAGCAGTGCCGTCGGGAGAGTCGCCGGGGAGCTGTTTTTT,CASSAVGRVAGELFF
NA,TRBV10-3,TRBJ1-5,NA,TGTGCCATCAGCCCGACAGGCGGTAGCAATCAGCCCCAGCATTTT,CAISPTGGSNQPQHF
NA,TRBV30,TRBJ2-1,NA,TGTGCCTGGAGTGTAGCTGGCGGGTTCTCAGAGCAGTTCTTC,CAWSVAGGFSEQFF
NA,TRBV27,TRBJ2-7,NA,TGTGCCAAGCCGTCCTACGAGCAGTACTTC,CAKPSYEQYF
TRBD2,TRBV19,TRBJ2-1,NA,TGTGCCAGTAGTATTATGGGACTAGCGGGACTCAATGAGCAGTTCTTC,CASSIMGLAGLNEQFF
TRBD2,TRBV10-3,TRBJ2-1,once,TGTGCCATCAGTGTATCCGCGGGAGGGCCTGGGAATGAGCAGTTCTTC,CAISVSAGGPGNEQFF
NA,TRBV29-1,TRBJ2-2,few,TGCAGCGTCGCTGGCGGGGTGAACACCGGGGAGCTGTTTTTT,CSVAGGVNTGELFF
TRBD1,TRBV2,TRBJ1-1,NA,TGTGCCAGCAGTGAGGGGACAGGGGTAGGGACTGAAGCTTTCTTT,CASSEGTGVGTEAFF
NA,TRBV18,TRBJ1-4,NA,TGTGCCAGCTCGAATAACCCCGACAGGGAAAAACTGTTTTTT,CASSNNPDREKLFF
TRBD1,TRBV28,TRBJ1-2,NA,TGTGCCAGCAGCTCACTGACAGGGGGGCCGGGAGGCTACACCTTC,CASSSLTGGPGGYTF